Listed below are T cell receptor beta chains from one sample, sequenced in a study of T-cell memory formation after mild COVID-19. TCRdb re-derived calls from the 5' RACE reads in MiXCR, one entry per CDR3 protein. The data show about 400,000 distinct CDR3 sequences, around a sixth seen once. Sequencing was done on a sample of PBMCs or a T cell subset sorted from them (not recorded which). The source of these receptors is a young man who had mild COVID-19 (a few samples of this study predate the infection). Cell type and time point are not known. The CDR3 runs from the conserved cysteine through the conserved F or W.

v_call: TRBV12-3/TRBV12-4; j_call: TRBJ2-2; cdr3_length: 15; cdr3_aa: CASSLQGADTGELFF
v_call: TRBV3-1; j_call: TRBJ2-2; cdr3_length: 16; cdr3_aa: CASSQEPLARRGELFF
v_call: TRBV9; j_call: TRBJ1-1; cdr3_length: 17; cdr3_aa: CASSARTGNPPNTEAFF
v_call: TRBV19; j_call: TRBJ1-2; cdr3_length: 15; cdr3_aa: CASSIAGTGGYGYTF
v_call: TRBV19; j_call: TRBJ2-2; cdr3_length: 16; cdr3_aa: CASSSPDRGDSGELFF
v_call: TRBV5-1; j_call: TRBJ2-3; cdr3_length: 15; cdr3_aa: CASSSQGPSTDTQYF
v_call: TRBV9; j_call: TRBJ1-6; cdr3_length: 14; cdr3_aa: CASSVDSYNSPLHF
v_call: TRBV27; j_call: TRBJ2-5; cdr3_length: 15; cdr3_aa: CASSLSVRAGETQYF
v_call: TRBV12-3/TRBV12-4; j_call: TRBJ2-6; cdr3_length: 17; cdr3_aa: CASRPGQGATGANVLTF
v_call: TRBV24-1; j_call: TRBJ1-1; cdr3_length: 14; cdr3_aa: CATSAKGEGAEAFF